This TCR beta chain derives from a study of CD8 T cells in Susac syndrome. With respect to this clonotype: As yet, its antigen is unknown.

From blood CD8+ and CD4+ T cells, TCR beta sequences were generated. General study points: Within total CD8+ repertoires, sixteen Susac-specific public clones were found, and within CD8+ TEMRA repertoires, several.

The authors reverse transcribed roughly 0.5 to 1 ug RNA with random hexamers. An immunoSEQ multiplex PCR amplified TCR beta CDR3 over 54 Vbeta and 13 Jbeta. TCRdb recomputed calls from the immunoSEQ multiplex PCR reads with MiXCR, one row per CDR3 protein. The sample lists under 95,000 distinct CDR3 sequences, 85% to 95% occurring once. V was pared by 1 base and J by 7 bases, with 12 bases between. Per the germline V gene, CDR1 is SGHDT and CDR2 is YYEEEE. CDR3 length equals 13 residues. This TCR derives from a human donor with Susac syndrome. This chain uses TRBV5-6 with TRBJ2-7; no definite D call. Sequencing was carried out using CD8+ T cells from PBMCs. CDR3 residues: CASSLPPKGEQYF. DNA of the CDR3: TGTGCCAGCAGCTTGCCCCCCAAAGGGGAGCAGTACTTC.